These T cell receptor beta chains were read from a single sample in a study of read filtering for tumor transcriptome and immune sequencing. TCRdb fed the reads into MiXCR, producing one record per CDR3 protein. The data hold 5,000 to 6,000 distinct CDR3 sequences, with roughly 20% observed a single time. The sequenced sample consisted of a population of CD138-negative cells sorted from bone marrow. Receptors originate from a donor at least 40 years old with multiple myeloma. Each CDR3 is given with its conserved first and last residue. A D gene is named only where the DNA matches it firmly. Only some rows state a clone size, as once, few, many or a class for expanded clones.

J gene,clone size,D gene,V gene,CDR3 protein
TRBJ2-1,large,TRBD2,TRBV27,CASRKTSAYNEQFF
TRBJ2-2,many,NA,TRBV7-9,CASSPDLAGELFF
TRBJ2-1,many,TRBD2,TRBV20-1,CSARDGGLAGVGYEQFF
TRBJ2-2,medium-sized,NA,TRBV12-5,CASGLAGELFF
TRBJ2-1,few,NA,TRBV20-1,CSAHPFEGKDNEQFF
TRBJ2-4,many,NA,TRBV18,CASSPQSGIPKNIQYF
TRBJ2-3,medium-sized,NA,TRBV10-1,CASSDQDLSTDTQYF
TRBJ2-1,NA,TRBD2,TRBV20-1,CSVSGTSGNNGQFF
TRBJ1-5,many,NA,TRBV7-9,CASSLGGLNQPQHF
TRBJ2-3,medium-sized,NA,TRBV20-1,CSARDSGRSTDTQYF
TRBJ2-5,once,NA,TRBV6-2/TRBV6-3,CASSYSGRGETQYF
TRBJ2-3,medium-sized,NA,TRBV12-3/TRBV12-4,CASNSRPDTQYF
TRBJ1-1,many,TRBD1,TRBV28,CASSYHPGQGHLNTEAFF
TRBJ2-3,few,NA,TRBV2,CASRRQNPTDTQYF
TRBJ2-1,medium-sized,NA,TRBV19,CASSSRLAQRGNEQFF
TRBJ2-2,NA,NA,TRBV29-1,CSVSGRRTGEQLF
TRBJ2-6,medium-sized,NA,TRBV6-4,CASSENWDGSSGANVLTF
TRBJ1-2,medium-sized,NA,TRBV12-3/TRBV12-4,CASSPGGYGYTF
TRBJ2-3,many,NA,TRBV4-1,CASSHSPRRSPRDTQYF
TRBJ2-1,medium-sized,TRBD2,TRBV6-2/TRBV6-3,CASRRLAGTLNEQFF
TRBJ1-4,many,NA,TRBV12-3/TRBV12-4,CASKGVESENLFF
TRBJ2-7,NA,NA,TRBV6-5,CASSPTMDVSYEQYF
TRBJ1-1,NA,NA,TRBV29-1,CSVEGYTGALF
TRBJ2-2,medium-sized,NA,TRBV4-3,CASSQVPNTGELFF
TRBJ2-7,NA,NA,TRBV19,CASSIWSANNEQYF
TRBJ2-7,NA,NA,TRBV12-3/TRBV12-4,CASGFSRGEQYF
TRBJ1-2,medium-sized,TRBD1,TRBV30,CAWRPWTGHGYTF
TRBJ2-1,NA,TRBD2,TRBV20-1,CSAKPGLAVYNEQFF
TRBJ2-5,NA,NA,TRBV7-2,CACSLARGGETQYF
TRBJ2-5,many,TRBD2,TRBV5-6,CASSLVGTGTSGSQETQYF
TRBJ2-5,NA,NA,TRBV6-1,CASSEFRGDQETQYF
TRBJ1-6,NA,NA,TRBV20-1,CSASLLDCSPLHF
TRBJ1-5,NA,NA,TRBV12-3/TRBV12-4,CASSAGQSNKPRHF
TRBJ2-5,many,TRBD2,TRBV6-5,CASSYGKYASGRAPETQYF
TRBJ2-6,NA,NA,TRBV3-1,CASSQDRDRLPSGANVLTF
TRBJ2-5,medium-sized,TRBD1,TRBV7-2,CASSQRTGGTGTQYF
TRBJ1-2,medium-sized,NA,TRBV28,CASSSPDNYGYTF
TRBJ2-3,many,NA,TRBV5-1,CASSLDRAAPSTDTQYF
TRBJ2-2,medium-sized,TRBD2,TRBV20-1,CSARDLAGDTGELFF
TRBJ2-3,medium-sized,TRBD2,TRBV5-1,CASSFLNDGTSGNTQYF
TRBJ2-1,medium-sized,TRBD2,TRBV18,CASSPGTMGTSEQFF
TRBJ2-1,NA,TRBD2,TRBV6-1,CASSESWSSGNYNEQFF
TRBJ2-6,many,NA,TRBV7-6,CASSSGLFTGANVLTF
TRBJ1-1,medium-sized,TRBD1,TRBV7-9,CASSWDHRGTEAFF
TRBJ1-1,medium-sized,NA,TRBV7-8,CASSLGTFEAFF
TRBJ2-1,many,TRBD2,TRBV6-2/TRBV6-3,CASSYLAGPNNEQFF
TRBJ2-7,many,NA,TRBV20-1,CSARDRDLLYEQYF
TRBJ2-3,medium-sized,TRBD1,TRBV29-1,CSVGSGGIYTQYF
TRBJ2-5,many,TRBD1,TRBV12-3/TRBV12-4,CASSPGGGETQYF
TRBJ2-7,NA,NA,TRBV10-3,CAIRGDGYEQYF
TRBJ2-3,many,TRBD2,TRBV3-1,CASSQDAGTSGLLWTDTQYF
TRBJ1-2,many,NA,TRBV5-1,CASSLEQGRGYTF
TRBJ2-1,NA,NA,TRBV10-2,CASSEWSDDELFF
TRBJ2-7,many,NA,TRBV18,CASSLDPKYEQYF
TRBJ2-2,medium-sized,TRBD2,TRBV4-1,CASSRRALAGGPNTGELFF
TRBJ2-7,few,NA,TRBV11-1,CASSPTSLEQYF
TRBJ1-5,medium-sized,NA,TRBV7-9,CASSLGTGSNQPQHF
TRBJ2-3,medium-sized,TRBD1,TRBV6-2/TRBV6-3,CASIATGRTDTQYF
TRBJ2-1,medium-sized,TRBD2,TRBV27,CASSPIQLAGVEQFF